The 21 T cell receptor beta chains given below trace back to one sample, sequenced in a study of T cells in Graves' hyperthyroidism and ophthalmopathy. Template material for amplifying TCR beta CDR3 regions consisted of RNA transcripts. The HTBI primer set drove a first-round RT-PCR of the TCR CDR3. TCRdb itself ran the multiplex PCR reads through MiXCR, one entry per CDR3 protein. This table holds 350,000 or so distinct CDR3 sequences, under 25% found once. What was sequenced was blood. These receptors were taken from a woman aged 45-60 years with Graves' hyperthyroidism.

This clonotype was recorded many times. The rearrangement links TRBV12-3 or TRBV12-4 to TRBJ2-7; D ambiguous. With 0 bases removed from V and 8 bases from J, the gap between germline ends came to 14 bases. This CDR3 comprises 14 residues. In nucleotides, the CDR3 is TGTGCCAGCAGTTTAGCGGACGCCCTCGCGAAGCAGTACTTC. Translated, it gives CASSLADALAKQYF.

This clonotype showed up many times. The chain joins TRBV28 to TRBJ2-2; 9 bases fit TRBD1. Germline-derived CDR1 and CDR2 are MDHEN and SYDVKM. V lost 4 bases and J lost 7; bases outside the gene matches: 10. This CDR3 contains 16 residues. CDR3 region: CASSSRRGQGGGELFF. The CDR3, as DNA: TGTGCCAGCAGTTCGCGTAGGGGACAGGGCGGCGGGGAGCTGTTTTTT.

The rearrangement links TRBV6-2 or TRBV6-3 to TRBJ2-7, with unresolved D. The V end lost 0 bases, the J end lost 2 bases, and 2 bases lay between the germline ends. The germline V gene has CDR1 MNHEY and CDR2 SVGEGT. The CDR3 extends over 12 amino acids. The CDR3 protein is CASSYSPYEQYF. The CDR3 coding sequence is TGTGCCAGCAGTTACTCCCCCTACGAGCAGTACTTC.

This clonotype was detected many times. The rearrangement uses TRBV20-1 and TRBJ2-5, with 7 bases fitting TRBD2. This CDR3 has 15 residues. V was pared by 4 bases and J by 1 base, with 9 bases of the junction left unmatched. Germline V gene lookup returns CDR1 DFQATT and CDR2 SNEGSKA (reference sequence). CDR3 nucleotides: TGCAGTGCTACGGGCCAGCGGGAACCCCAAGAGACCCAGTACTTC. Residues: CSATGQREPQETQYF.

This clonotype was seen many times. The rearrangement links TRBV6-4 to TRBJ1-1, with 10 bases aligning to TRBD1. Per the germline V gene, CDR1 is MRHNA and CDR2 is SNTAGT. V was pared by 3 bases and J by 6 bases, with 19 bases of the junction left unmatched. This CDR3 has 19 amino acids. CDR3 loop: CASSDQNRDRGSWVPEAFF. DNA of the CDR3: TGTGCCAGCAGTGATCAGAACCGGGACAGGGGAAGTTGGGTACCTGAAGCTTTCTTT.

This clonotype came up many times. This chain joins TRBV20-1 and TRBJ2-7; TRBD1 matches 10 bases. The CDR3 has 15 residues. The V gene's germline CDR1 is DFQATT and CDR2 SNEGSKA (reference sequence). V lost 2 bases, J lost 2 bases, and 6 bases stayed unmatched. The chain's CDR3 is CSARSGTGAPYEQYF. The CDR3 coding sequence is TGCAGTGCTAGATCCGGGACAGGGGCACCCTACGAGCAGTACTTC.

This clonotype was found many times. The chain employs TRBV27 and TRBJ1-6; D gene ambiguous. The CDR3 has 19 amino acids. The V gene lost 2 bases and the J gene lost 7 bases, with 24 bases spanning the gap. Looked up from germline, CDR1 is MNHEY and CDR2 is SMNVEV (reference sequence). The CDR3 here is CASSLGSGGVRFGNSPLHF. The CDR3 DNA is TGTGCCAGCAGTTTAGGGAGTGGTGGGGTACGCTTCGGGAATTCACCCCTCCACTTT.

This sequence joins TRBV7-9 and TRBJ2-1; tentative D call: TRBD1 (6 bases). Trimming shortened V by 5 bases and J by 7 bases, and 12 bases separated the two germline ends. The CDR3 extends over 13 amino acids. CDR1 is SEHNR and CDR2 is FQNEAQ in the germline V gene (reference sequence). The CDR3 is CASSADQGNEQFF. The CDR3 bases are TGTGCCAGCAGCGCGGATCAGGGGAATGAGCAGTTCTTC.

This clonotype was seen repeatedly, ten times or more. This chain joins TRBV7-9 and TRBJ2-7; tentatively, D is TRBD1 (6 bases). The CDR3 covers 13 residues. Germline-derived CDR1 and CDR2 are SEHNR and FQNEAQ (reference sequence). V lost 3 bases, J lost 3 bases, and 9 bases lay in between. The CDR3 loop reads CASSFEQGYEQYF. DNA for the CDR3: TGTGCCAGCAGCTTCGAACAGGGCTACGAGCAGTACTTC.

The V and J genes are TRBV11-2 and TRBJ2-3, with TRBD2 identical over 13 bases. Germline-derived CDR1 and CDR2 are SGHAT and FQNNGV. The CDR3 length is 17 residues. J was trimmed by 1 base and V by 1 base; bases with no gene match: 2. The CDR3 region is CASSLVTSGRGTDTQYF. The CDR3 DNA sequence: TGTGCCAGCAGCTTAGTAACTAGCGGGAGGGGCACAGATACGCAGTATTTT.

This clonotype came up a few times. V is TRBV2 and J is TRBJ2-3; 12 positions match TRBD2. CDR1 SNHLY and CDR2 FYNNEI come from the germline V gene. With V trimmed by 8 bases and J by 9 bases, 9 bases remained unmatched. The CDR3 extends over 14 amino acids. CDR3 sequence (DNA): TGTGCCAGCTTGGGACTAGCGGGTCTTGGGACGCAGTATTTT. This translates into CASLGLAGLGTQYF.

This clonotype showed up many times. V usage is TRBV20-1 and J usage is TRBJ2-3; D uncertain. CDR3 length: 14 residues. The V gene lost 4 bases and the J gene lost 0 bases, with 11 bases spanning the gap. Germline values: CDR1 DFQATT, CDR2 SNEGSKA (reference sequence). In nucleotides, the CDR3 is TGCAGTGCTACTAGAGACCTTAGCACAGATACGCAGTATTTT. Translated: CSATRDLSTDTQYF.

This chain links TRBV20-1 with TRBJ2-1; perhaps TRBD2 as D (6 bases). CDR3 length: 15 residues. The germline gives CDR1 DFQATT, CDR2 SNEGSKA (reference sequence). V was trimmed by 5 bases and J by 4 bases, leaving 18 bases between them. For the CDR3, the DNA is TGCAGTGCTTCCCGGGAGCCCTCCTCGTACAATGAGCAGTTCTTC. Its protein product is CSASREPSSYNEQFF.

This chain joins TRBV5-5 and TRBJ2-3; D perhaps matches TRBD1 (5 bases). Germline assignment: CDR1 SGHKS and CDR2 YYEKEE (reference sequence). This CDR3 region has 15 residues. V was cut by 4 bases and J by 6 bases, with 18 bases left in between. CDR3 coding DNA: TGTGCCAGCAGCCCCCCGCCCCAGGGTCCGGATACGCAGTATTTT. This translates into CASSPPPQGPDTQYF.

This clonotype was detected only once. The chain recombines TRBV28 with TRBJ2-7; no firm D call. V was cut by 1 base and J by 3 bases, with 10 bases left in between. The germline V gene encodes CDR1 MDHEN and CDR2 SYDVKM. This CDR3 spans 14 amino acids. Here the CDR3 DNA reads TGTGCCAGCAGTTTATCCGGGCAGGTCTACGAGCAGTACTTC. This encodes CASSLSGQVYEQYF.

The rearrangement joins TRBV5-1 to TRBJ1-4; the D is unclear. V lost 4 bases and J 0 bases, leaving 16 bases between the germline ends. This CDR3 region has 17 residues. Germline CDR1 and CDR2: SGHRS and YFSETQ. The CDR3 reads CASSLLSGPATNEKLFF. DNA of the CDR3: TGCGCCAGCAGCCTGCTAAGTGGACCCGCAACTAATGAAAAACTGTTTTTT.

There are a few counts of this clonotype. V and J are TRBV19 and TRBJ1-1; 10 nucleotides line up with TRBD1. Germline V gene lookup returns CDR1 LNHDA and CDR2 SQIVND (reference sequence). This CDR3 spans 16 amino acids. V dropped 5 bases and J dropped 4; count of bases not matched to a gene: 10. CDR3 sequence (DNA): TGTGCCAGTAGTCCTATCGACAGGGGGCGGACCACTGAAGCTTTCTTT. Protein sequence: CASSPIDRGRTTEAFF.

The rearrangement uses TRBV6-1 and TRBJ2-3; TRBD1 agrees at 8 bases. Germline CDR1 MNHNS, CDR2 SASEGT. The CDR3 has 16 amino acids. The trim removed 2 bases at V and 4 bases at J, leaving 8 bases unmatched. DNA of the CDR3: TGTGCCAGCAGTGAATCACACAGGGGGTATTCAGATACGCAGTATTTT. Protein sequence: CASSESHRGYSDTQYF.

This clonotype was observed a handful of times. The V call is TRBV5-6, the J call TRBJ2-3, with 10 bases fitting TRBD2. Per the germline V gene, CDR1 is SGHDT and CDR2 is YYEEEE. This CDR3 contains 16 residues. J was trimmed by 4 bases and V by 2 bases; bases with no gene match: 7. CDR3 in amino acids: CASSFVSGGAPDTQYF. The DNA of the CDR3 is TGTGCCAGCAGCTTCGTCAGCGGGGGGGCTCCAGATACGCAGTATTTT.

The V gene is TRBV12-3 or TRBV12-4, the J gene TRBJ1-1; D remains unclear. This CDR3 comprises 11 residues. Trimming shortened V by 3 bases and J by 7 bases, and 6 bases separated the two germline ends. The CDR3 sequence: CASSFFLEAFF. DNA for the CDR3: TGTGCCAGCAGTTTCTTCCTTGAAGCTTTCTTT.

The rearrangement uses TRBV20-1 and TRBJ1-6; 7 bases agree with TRBD1. V shed 1 base and J 10 bases; nucleotides not matched to a gene: 10. The CDR3 covers 15 residues. CDR1 and CDR2 from the germline V gene are DFQATT and SNEGSKA (reference sequence). CDR3 DNA sequence: TGCAGTGCTAGAGGAGGGGGCGGGAGAGAATCACCCCTCCACTTT. This encodes CSARGGGGRESPLHF.